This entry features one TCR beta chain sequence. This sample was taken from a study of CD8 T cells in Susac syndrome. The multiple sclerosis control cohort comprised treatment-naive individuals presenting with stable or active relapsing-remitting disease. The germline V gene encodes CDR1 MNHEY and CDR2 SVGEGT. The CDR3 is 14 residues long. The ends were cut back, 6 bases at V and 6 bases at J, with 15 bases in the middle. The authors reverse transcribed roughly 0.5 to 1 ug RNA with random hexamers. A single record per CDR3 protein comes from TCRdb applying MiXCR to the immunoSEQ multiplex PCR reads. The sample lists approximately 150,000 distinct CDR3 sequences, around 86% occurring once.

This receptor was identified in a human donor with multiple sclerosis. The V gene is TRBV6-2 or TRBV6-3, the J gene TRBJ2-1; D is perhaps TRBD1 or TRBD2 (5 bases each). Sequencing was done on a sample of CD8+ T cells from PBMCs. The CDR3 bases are TGTGCCAGCAGACGAACGGGTGGGGGCAATGAGCAGTTCTTC. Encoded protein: CASRRTGGGNEQFF.